Listed below are T cell receptor beta chains from one sample, sequenced in a study of blood T cell repertoires in COVID-19. The table came from immunoSEQ multiplex PCR; TCRdb's copy has only in-frame clones and leaves some out. In the table there are 68,000 or so clones, about 82% of which are singletons. Source material: peripheral blood. Receptors originate from a human donor in a cohort sampled during active COVID-19. Both conserved end residues are part of each CDR3. The D gene is left open where the match is weak. For some rows the clone size is stated as once, few or many, or as a class when expanded; others skip it.

TRBV2,TRBD2,NA,TRBJ2-1,CASRPPGLEGNEQFF,TGTGCCAGCAGGCCCCCGGGACTAGAGGGGAATGAGCAGTTCTTC
TRBV30,NA,NA,TRBJ2-7,CAWSVQRTSGTYEQYF,TGTGCCTGGAGTGTACAGAGGACATCAGGGACCTACGAGCAGTACTTC
TRBV19,TRBD1,NA,TRBJ2-1,CASSIRRTGGDEQFF,TGTGCCAGTAGTATAAGACGGACAGGGGGCGATGAGCAGTTCTTC
TRBV29-1,TRBD1,NA,TRBJ1-4,CSVGQSPNEKLFF,TGCAGCGTGGGACAGAGCCCTAATGAAAAACTGTTTTTT
TRBV5-6,NA,few,TRBJ1-1,CASSWGQLNTEAFF,TGTGCCAGCAGCTGGGGACAATTGAACACTGAAGCTTTCTTT
TRBV19,NA,NA,TRBJ1-5,CASSDRGNQPQHF,TGTGCCAGTAGTGATCGGGGCAATCAGCCCCAGCATTTT
TRBV2,TRBD1,NA,TRBJ2-1,CASRLEGTGNNNEQFF,TGTGCCAGCAGACTTGAAGGGACAGGGAACAACAATGAGCAGTTCTTC
TRBV18,NA,NA,TRBJ1-6,CASSPADWSSYNSPLHF,TGTGCCAGCTCCCCGGCCGACTGGAGCTCCTATAATTCACCCCTCCACTTT
TRBV4-3,NA,NA,TRBJ1-5,CASSQAGWGQPQHF,TGCGCCAGCAGCCAAGCAGGGTGGGGTCAGCCCCAGCATTTT
TRBV21-1,NA,NA,TRBJ2-7,CASTDWGQGNYEQYF,NA
TRBV2,TRBD1,NA,TRBJ1-4,CASSERTGGGGEKLFF,TGTGCCAGCAGTGAACGAACCGGAGGGGGCGGTGAAAAACTGTTTTTT
TRBV5-1,TRBD1,NA,TRBJ1-2,CASSITGTGFSGYGYTF,TGCGCCAGCAGCATAACAGGGACAGGGTTCTCTGGCTATGGCTACACCTTC
TRBV12-3/TRBV12-4,NA,NA,TRBJ2-1,CASANLANNEQFF,TGTGCCAGCGCCAACCTAGCTAACAATGAGCAGTTCTTC
TRBV25-1,NA,few,TRBJ1-1,CASSEQGRATEAFF,TGTGCCAGCAGTGAACAGGGGCGGGCCACTGAAGCTTTCTTT
TRBV4-3,TRBD2,few,TRBJ2-3,CASSLRLADTLGDTQYF,TGCGCCAGCAGCCTCAGACTAGCGGATACGTTAGGTGATACGCAGTATTTT
TRBV3-1/TRBV3-2,TRBD2,NA,TRBJ2-5,CASSPRGGLGETQYF,TGTGCCAGCAGCCCACGGGGGGGCCTAGGAGAGACCCAGTACTTC
TRBV2,TRBD1,few,TRBJ2-1,CASKDRVIGNEQFF,TGTGCCAGCAAGGACAGGGTAATTGGCAATGAGCAGTTCTTC
TRBV9,NA,NA,TRBJ2-7,CASSVGVSGSYEQYF,TGTGCCAGCAGCGTAGGCGTTTCAGGCTCCTACGAGCAGTACTTC
TRBV12-3/TRBV12-4,NA,NA,TRBJ2-1,CASSPGQTNEQFF,TGTGCCAGCAGTCCAGGACAGACCAATGAGCAGTTCTTC
TRBV9,NA,once,TRBJ1-1,CASSVVSGPNTEAFF,TGTGCCAGCAGCGTAGTTTCAGGGCCGAACACTGAAGCTTTCTTT
TRBV12-3/TRBV12-4,NA,NA,TRBJ1-5,CASSLQKFQPQHF,TGTGCCAGCAGTTTACAGAAGTTTCAGCCCCAGCATTTT
TRBV24-1,NA,NA,TRBJ2-1,CATSDPRAGNEQFF,TGTGCCACCAGTGACCCCCGCGCAGGCAATGAGCAGTTCTTC
TRBV7-9,TRBD1,NA,TRBJ1-4,CASSLEQGNEKLFF,TGTGCCAGCAGCTTAGAACAGGGGAACGAAAAACTGTTTTTT
TRBV3-1/TRBV3-2,TRBD2,NA,TRBJ2-1,CASSPDPPASGHNEQFF,TGTGCCAGCAGCCCAGACCCCCCAGCTAGCGGCCACAATGAGCAGTTCTTC
TRBV6-5,NA,NA,TRBJ1-5,CASRRTVNQPQHF,TGTGCCAGCAGGAGGACAGTAAATCAGCCCCAGCATTTT
TRBV19,TRBD1,NA,TRBJ2-5,CASSIQGAVETQYF,TGTGCCAGTAGTATACAGGGGGCTGTAGAGACCCAGTACTTC
TRBV2,TRBD1,NA,TRBJ2-1,CASRPGQGGHEQFF,TGTGCCAGCAGGCCGGGACAGGGAGGGCATGAGCAGTTCTTC
TRBV28,TRBD2,NA,TRBJ2-1,CASSSHTSGGYNEQFF,TGTGCCAGCAGCTCGCACACTAGCGGGGGATACAATGAGCAGTTCTTC
TRBV4-1,NA,NA,TRBJ2-7,CASSQERTETYEQYF,TGCGCCAGCAGCCAAGAAAGGACAGAGACCTACGAGCAGTACTTC
TRBV5-1,NA,NA,TRBJ1-2,CASSIDSINYGYTF,TGCGCCAGCAGTATAGACAGCATTAACTATGGCTACACCTTC
TRBV2,TRBD2,NA,TRBJ2-2,CASRIGGATGELFF,TGTGCCAGCAGGATCGGGGGGGCCACCGGGGAGCTGTTTTTT
TRBV3-1/TRBV3-2,NA,NA,TRBJ1-1,CASRRTGNTEAFF,TGTGCCAGCAGGCGTACAGGGAACACTGAAGCTTTCTTT
TRBV4-1,NA,NA,TRBJ2-1,CASSQADMGFSYNEQFF,TGCGCCAGCAGCCAAGCTGATATGGGCTTCTCCTACAATGAGCAGTTCTTC
TRBV3-1/TRBV3-2,TRBD1,NA,TRBJ1-1,CASSPRDRGNTEAFF,TGTGCCAGCAGCCCGAGAGACAGGGGGAACACTGAAGCTTTCTTT
TRBV4-3,NA,NA,TRBJ1-4,CASSQDTRDIGIQKLFF,TGCGCCAGCAGCCAAGATACGAGGGACATTGGAATTCAAAAACTGTTTTTT
TRBV4-1,TRBD1,once,TRBJ2-6,CASRRQGSISGANVLTF,TGCGCCAGCCGCAGACAGGGGAGTATCTCTGGGGCCAACGTCCTGACTTTC
TRBV3-1/TRBV3-2,NA,NA,TRBJ2-7,CASSQGGTDLSYEQYF,TGTGCCAGCAGCCAAGGCGGGACAGACCTCTCCTACGAGCAGTACTTC
TRBV5-8,NA,NA,TRBJ1-2,CASRPRGAKGYTF,TGTGCCAGCAGACCGCGTGGGGCGAAGGGCTACACCTTC
TRBV6-5,TRBD1,NA,TRBJ1-2,CASSYGQGKNGYTF,TGTGCCAGCAGTTACGGACAGGGAAAGAATGGCTACACCTTC
TRBV12-3/TRBV12-4,NA,NA,TRBJ2-1,CASSPSYEQFF,TGTGCCAGCAGTCCCAGTTATGAGCAGTTCTTC
TRBV6-6,NA,NA,TRBJ2-7,CASTWGVLYEQYF,TGTGCCAGCACCTGGGGGGTCCTTTACGAGCAGTACTTC
TRBV5-5,TRBD1,NA,TRBJ2-3,CASSFTGADTQYF,TGTGCCAGCAGCTTCACAGGGGCAGATACGCAGTATTTT
TRBV28,NA,NA,TRBJ2-1,CASSRQYNEQFF,TGTGCCAGCAGCAGACAGTACAATGAGCAGTTCTTC
TRBV19,NA,NA,TRBJ1-4,CASSKIAATNEKLFF,TGTGCCAGTAGTAAAATCGCGGCAACTAATGAAAAACTGTTTTTT
TRBV25-1,TRBD1,NA,TRBJ2-3,CASRGTGGTHTQYF,TGTGCCAGCAGAGGGACAGGGGGCACTCATACGCAGTATTTT
TRBV28,TRBD1,NA,TRBJ2-7,CASSRPGQGYEQYF,TGTGCCAGCAGTCGCCCGGGACAGGGCTACGAGCAGTACTTC
TRBV28,TRBD1,NA,TRBJ1-2,CASSQPGQGNYGYTF,TGTGCCAGCAGTCAGCCGGGACAGGGGAACTATGGCTACACCTTC
TRBV3-1/TRBV3-2,TRBD2,NA,TRBJ2-3,CASSQEGSGAYTDTQYF,TGTGCCAGCAGCCAAGAGGGTAGCGGGGCTTACACAGATACGCAGTATTTT
TRBV2,NA,NA,TRBJ1-3,CASSGQISSGNTIYF,TGTGCCAGCAGTGGACAGATTAGCTCTGGAAACACCATATATTTT
TRBV14,NA,NA,TRBJ2-7,CASRKYGEQYF,TGTGCCAGCAGGAAATACGGGGAGCAGTACTTC
TRBV3-1/TRBV3-2,TRBD1,NA,TRBJ1-5,CASSRTGSNQPQHF,TGTGCCAGCAGCCGGACAGGGAGCAATCAGCCCCAGCATTTT
TRBV28,TRBD1,NA,TRBJ2-5,CASSPLDRREETQYF,TGTGCCAGCAGTCCCCTGGACAGGCGCGAAGAGACCCAGTACTTC
TRBV5-5,NA,NA,TRBJ2-2,CASSFHGGPTGELFF,TGTGCCAGCAGCTTCCATGGCGGCCCCACCGGGGAGCTGTTTTTT
TRBV7-2,TRBD1,NA,TRBJ1-4,CASSKQGTATNEKLFF,TGTGCCAGCAGCAAACAGGGGACCGCAACTAATGAAAAACTGTTTTTT
TRBV13,TRBD2,NA,TRBJ2-1,CASSLGPGRGGVYNEQFF,TGTGCCAGCAGCTTAGGCCCAGGGCGGGGGGGCGTTTACAATGAGCAGTTCTTC
TRBV3-1/TRBV3-2,NA,few,TRBJ1-6,CASSQLLPSYNSPLHF,TGTGCCAGCAGCCAACTACTACCCAGCTATAATTCACCCCTCCACTTT
TRBV4-2,TRBD2,once,TRBJ2-7,CASSSGRGGPYEQYF,TGTGCCAGCAGCTCCGGGCGGGGGGGACCCTACGAGCAGTACTTC
TRBV9,TRBD1,NA,TRBJ2-5,CASSAGTALSQETQYF,TGTGCCAGCAGCGCCGGGACAGCACTCTCACAAGAGACCCAGTACTTC
TRBV5-1,NA,NA,TRBJ2-1,CASSFSGGALNSEQFF,TGCGCCAGCAGCTTTTCGGGTGGAGCTTTGAATAGTGAGCAGTTCTTC